The 26 T cell receptor beta chains in this list originate from one sample, sequenced in a study of early stage breast cancer tumors. Clones were sequenced by immunoSEQ multiplex PCR, and TCRdb holds only the in-frame ones, with some missing. Here the sample spans about 36,000 clones, over 65% being singletons. Sequencing was carried out using blood. The receptors derive from a person aged 60 to 70 with breast cancer.

Only a few counts were recorded for this clone. The chain employs TRBV2 and TRBJ1-5; possibly TRBD1 for D (5 bases). V lost 8 bases to trimming and J lost 2 bases, with 13 bases between them. CDR1 is SNHLY, CDR2 FYNNEI, per germline. The CDR3 consists of 14 residues. DNA for the CDR3: TGTGCCAGCGGCAGGGTCTATGGCAATCAGCCCCAGCATTTT. It codes for CASGRVYGNQPQHF. Filled out from reference TRBV2 and TRBJ1-5, the complete variable domain reads EPEVTQTPSHQVTQMGQEVILRCVPISNHLYFYWYRQILGQKVEFLVSFYNNEISEKSEIFDDQFSVERPDGSNFTLKIRSTKLEDSAMYFCASGRVYGNQPQHFGDGTRLSIL.

The V and J genes are TRBV6-1 and TRBJ1-3; D not resolved. This CDR3 has 17 residues. V was clipped by 1 base and J by 0 bases, with 13 bases between them. Germline V gene data show CDR1 as MNHNS and CDR2 as SASEGT. CDR3 nucleotide sequence: TGTGCCAGCAGTGAAGGTTCTGGTCGATACTCTGGAAACACCATATATTTT. This translates into CASSEGSGRYSGNTIYF.

The chain has TRBV19 and TRBJ1-2, with 7 positions matching TRBD1. V lost 5 bases to trimming and J lost 8 bases; unmatched junction nucleotides: 11. CDR3 size: 14 residues. In germline, CDR1 is LNHDA, CDR2 SQIVND (reference sequence). The CDR3 DNA reads as TGTGCCAGTAGTGTCGGACAGGTTCATGGCGGCTACACCTTC. Translating gives CASSVGQVHGGYTF.

The chain joins TRBV25-1 to TRBJ1-1; maybe TRBD1 (5 bases). V gave up 6 bases and J gave up 1 base, with 12 bases separating them. Germline CDR1 is MGHDK and CDR2 is SYGVNS. The CDR3 consists of 14 residues. The CDR3 sequence: CASRTGGRNTEAFF. CDR3 nucleotides: TGTGCCAGCAGAACCGGGGGGAGGAACACTGAAGCTTTCTTT.

This clone has just a few counts. The chain uses TRBV19 and TRBJ1-2; TRBD1 matches at 12 bases. CDR1 and CDR2 from the germline V gene are LNHDA and SQIVND (reference sequence). The CDR3 sequence is 14 residues long. V trimming: 3 bases; J trimming: 4 bases; junction bases outside the gene matches: 0. The CDR3 bases are TGTGCCAGTAGTATGGGACAGGGGGCCTATGGCTACACCTTC. This encodes CASSMGQGAYGYTF.

This clone turned up a few times. The chain recombines TRBV15 with TRBJ1-3; TRBD1 matches 8 bases. This CDR3 is built from 16 residues. Germline CDR1 reads LNHNV; CDR2 reads YYDKDF (reference sequence). With V trimmed by 0 bases and J by 2 bases, 3 bases remained unmatched. The CDR3 bases are TGTGCCACCAGCAGAGAGGACAGGGTAACTGGAAACACCATATATTTT. Encoded protein: CATSREDRVTGNTIYF.

V usage is TRBV5-1 and J usage is TRBJ2-5; D is uncertain. The CDR3 runs 14 residues. Germline CDR1 and CDR2: SGHRS and YFSETQ. V was clipped by 2 bases and J by 1 base, with 9 bases between them. The CDR3 protein is CASSFDGAQETQYF. The CDR3 bases are TGCGCCAGCAGCTTCGACGGAGCCCAAGAGACCCAGTACTTC.

The genes are TRBV29-1 and TRBJ1-6; TRBD1 matches at 8 bases. The CDR3 runs to 12 residues. Trimming at V came to 7 bases and at J to 10 bases, leaving 6 bases not matched to a gene. Germline V gives CDR1 SQVTM, CDR2 ANQGSEA. The CDR3, as DNA: TGCAGCGCAAAGGACAGGGACTCACCCCTCCACTTT. It specifies CSAKDRDSPLHF. The variable domain in full, with the rest retrieved from reference TRBV29-1 and TRBJ1-6, is SAVISQKPSRDICQRGTSLTIQCQVDSQVTMMFWYRQQPGQSLTLIATANQGSEATYESGFVIDKFPISRPNLTFSTLTVSNMSPEDSSIYLCSAKDRDSPLHFGNGTRLTVT.

This clone was seen more than once but under ten times. The CDR3: CSVEEEPGLAGYTGELFF. Written as DNA, the CDR3 is TGCAGCGTTGAAGAGGAACCGGGACTAGCGGGCTACACCGGGGAGCTGTTTTTT. The chain couples TRBV29-1 to TRBJ2-2; TRBD2 matches at 12 bases. With 0 bases clipped from V and 3 bases from J, the junction kept 8 bases outside the gene matches. CDR1 is SQVTM, CDR2 ANQGSEA, per germline. CDR3 size: 18 residues.

This clone was detected only a few times. This sequence joins TRBV9 and TRBJ1-1; D might be TRBD1 (6 bases). The length of the CDR3 is 16 residues. Germline V gene sequence: CDR1 SGDLS, CDR2 YYNGEE. V was trimmed by 3 bases and J by 3 bases, leaving 18 bases between them. The DNA of the CDR3 is TGTGCCAGCAGCGCGTTTGTAGGGGGATGGTACACTGAAGCTTTCTTT. It encodes CASSAFVGGWYTEAFF. Supplemented by reference TRBV9 and TRBJ1-1, the full variable domain reads DSGVTQTPKHLITATGQRVTLRCSPRSGDLSVYWYQQSLDQGLQFLIQYYNGEERAKGNILERFSAQQFPDLHSELNLSSLELGDSALYFCASSAFVGGWYTEAFFGQGTRLTVV.

V is TRBV5-5 and J is TRBJ2-3; D is undetermined. The CDR3 runs to 14 residues. Trimming left V 1 base short and J 2 bases short, with 8 bases between. Germline V gene data show CDR1 as SGHKS and CDR2 as YYEKEE (reference sequence). DNA for the CDR3: TGTGCCAGCAGCTTGCCAGGAACCACAGATACGCAGTATTTT. The encoded protein is CASSLPGTTDTQYF.

This clone occurred a few times. The chain recombines TRBV9 with TRBJ1-1, with D perhaps matching TRBD1 (6 bases). The CDR3 covers 13 residues. Deletions cut 3 bases from V and 2 bases from J, with 8 bases between. Germline-derived CDR1 and CDR2 are SGDLS and YYNGEE. In DNA form, the CDR3 reads TGTGCCAGCAGCGCGACAGGTAACACTGAAGCTTTCTTT. As protein: CASSATGNTEAFF.

The V gene is TRBV11-2, the J gene TRBJ2-1; 16 positions match TRBD2. Germline CDR1 SGHAT, CDR2 FQNNGV. V shed 7 bases and J 1 base; nucleotides not matched to a gene: 10. The CDR3 has 19 residues. The CDR3 region has the DNA TGTGCCAGCATCCCGGGACTAGCGGGGGGGCCATCTTCCTACAATGAGCAGTTCTTC. Translated: CASIPGLAGGPSSYNEQFF.

The rearrangement joins TRBV9 to TRBJ2-2, with 8 bases matching TRBD1. The CDR3 length is 14 residues. Germline V gives CDR1 SGDLS, CDR2 YYNGEE. V trimming: 4 bases; J trimming: 6 bases; junction bases outside the gene matches: 5. CDR3 sequence: CASSYYRGAGELFF. The CDR3 region has the DNA TGTGCCAGCAGCTACTACAGGGGGGCCGGGGAGCTGTTTTTT.

The rearrangement links TRBV6-4 to TRBJ2-7, with 11 nucleotides matching TRBD2. Germline CDR1 reads MRHNA; CDR2 reads SNTAGT. The CDR3 length is 15 residues. The J segment lost 2 bases and the V segment lost 7 bases, leaving 7 bases of the junction unmatched. The CDR3 loop is CASTKTSGETYEQYF. CDR3 DNA: TGTGCCAGCACCAAGACTAGCGGGGAGACCTACGAGCAGTACTTC.

The gene calls are TRBV7-8 and TRBJ2-5; 10 nucleotides align to TRBD2. The junction had 4 bases not matched to a gene; V was cut back by 1 base and J by 5 bases. CDR1 and CDR2 from the germline V gene are SGHVS and FQNEAQ. The CDR3 contains 15 residues. The CDR3 reads CASSLVTSGEETQYF. CDR3 DNA: TGTGCCAGCAGCTTAGTTACTAGCGGGGAGGAGACCCAGTACTTC.

V and J are TRBV9 and TRBJ2-2; TRBD2 is a possible D gene (6 bases). V gave up 4 bases and J gave up 7 bases, with 8 bases separating them. The germline CDR1 and CDR2 sequences are SGDLS and YYNGEE. The CDR3 contains 12 residues. DNA for the CDR3: TGTGCCAGCAGCCCCGGGGGCGGGGAGCTGTTTTTT. Its protein is CASSPGGGELFF.

This clone was recorded a few times. The V and J genes are TRBV28 and TRBJ2-7; 12 nucleotides agree with TRBD2. The junction had 11 bases not matched to a gene; V was cut back by 5 bases and J by 9 bases. This CDR3 has 15 residues. The V gene's germline CDR1 is MDHEN and CDR2 SYDVKM. CDR3 DNA: TGTGCCAGCAGTCCACCCACTAGCGGGAGGTTTCGGCAGTACTTC. It yields the protein CASSPPTSGRFRQYF.

The chain links TRBV9 to TRBJ2-3; perhaps TRBD1 as D (5 bases). Trimming shortened V by 0 bases and J by 4 bases, and 12 bases separated the two germline ends. The V gene's germline CDR1 is SGDLS and CDR2 YYNGEE. This CDR3 is 15 amino acids long. The CDR3 DNA reads as TGTGCCAGCAGCGTAGAGGGCAGGGCGGCAGATACGCAGTATTTT. Translating it yields CASSVEGRAADTQYF.

The chain joins TRBV7-6 to TRBJ2-1; the D is unclear. The CDR3 length is 11 residues. Trimming stripped 5 bases from V and 9 bases from J, with 8 bases between. Germline assignment: CDR1 SGHVS and CDR2 FNYEAQ. DNA for the CDR3: TGTGCCAGCAGCCATAGAGGTGAGCAGTTCTTC. Protein: CASSHRGEQFF.

This clone showed up just a few times. The gene calls are TRBV7-9 and TRBJ1-6, with TRBD1 as a possible D gene (6 bases). Germline V CDR1 and CDR2: SEHNR, FQNEAQ (reference sequence). The CDR3 runs 13 residues. Trimming took 11 bases from V and 6 from J, leaving 14 bases between them. As DNA, the CDR3 is TGTGCCTCCCGTGGGGGCGGTAATTCACCCCTCCACTTT. It encodes CASRGGGNSPLHF.

DNA for the CDR3: TGTGCCAGCAGCCAAGATAGGGGACAAACGGGGGGCCAGGGGTTCTTC. This codes for CASSQDRGQTGGQGFF. The V gene is TRBV4-2, the J gene TRBJ2-1; a possible D gene is TRBD2 (7 bases). Looked up from germline, CDR1 is LGHNA and CDR2 is YNFKEQ. This CDR3 contains 16 residues. V lost 0 bases and J 15 bases, leaving 24 bases between the germline ends.

The rearrangement links TRBV28 to TRBJ2-4, with 7 bases lining up with TRBD1. V shed 4 bases and J 5 bases; nucleotides not matched to a gene: 11. The CDR3 consists of 16 residues. Germline V gene sequence: CDR1 MDHEN, CDR2 SYDVKM. CDR3 sequence reads: CASSYPITGVQNIQYF. DNA of the CDR3: TGTGCCAGCAGTTACCCGATCACAGGGGTTCAAAACATTCAGTACTTC. Combining the CDR3 with reference TRBV28 and TRBJ2-4 gives the whole variable domain DVKVTQSSRYLVKRTGEKVFLECVQDMDHENMFWYRQDPGLGLRLIYFSYDVKMKEKGDIPEGYSVSREKKERFSLILESASTNQTSMYLCASSYPITGVQNIQYFGAGTRLSVL.

This rearrangement joins TRBV7-9 to TRBJ2-1; 9 bases align to TRBD2. CDR1 SEHNR and CDR2 FQNEAQ come from the germline V gene (reference sequence). This CDR3 spans 13 amino acids. With V trimmed by 5 bases and J by 10 bases, 6 bases remained unmatched. The CDR3 loop is CASSRPSGEEQFF. The CDR3 DNA sequence: TGTGCCAGCAGCCGCCCTAGCGGGGAGGAGCAGTTCTTC.

The genes are TRBV2 and TRBJ2-1; D unclear. The CDR3 runs 12 residues. CDR1 and CDR2 from the germline V gene are SNHLY and FYNNEI. V was pared by 2 bases and J by 9 bases, with 8 bases between. Here the CDR3 reads CASSEIDSEQFF. CDR3 bases: TGTGCCAGCAGTGAAATCGATAGTGAGCAGTTCTTC.

The chain is built from TRBV14 and TRBJ1-1; D not resolved. CDR1 and CDR2 (germline): SGHDN, FVKESK. This CDR3 has 15 residues. V was clipped by 1 base and J by 0 bases, with 9 bases between them. The CDR3 sequence is CASSQVYGVNTEAFF. The CDR3 region has the DNA TGTGCCAGCAGCCAAGTCTATGGGGTGAACACTGAAGCTTTCTTT.